A single sample is the source of the 32 T cell receptor beta chains below, sequenced in a study of vaccination and CD4 T cells after COVID-19. Researchers used the Oncomine TCR Beta short-read assay to sequence DNA from cultured CD4+ T cells. TCRdb reprocessed the PCR reads with MiXCR, giving one entry per CDR3 protein. The profile shows over 25,000 distinct CDR3 sequences, about 60% of them singletons. Regarding treatment: approximately nine-day PBMC culture with coronavirus spike peptide pools or control peptides (ViraFEST assay). The antigens for these receptors are not known. The starting material was CD4+ T cells from blood, cultured in vitro, obtained after SARS-CoV-2 vaccination. Receptors originate from a human donor who received a COVID-19 vaccine.

V usage is TRBV5-4 and J usage is TRBJ1-1, with 8 bases fitting TRBD1. V lost 3 bases and J lost 7; bases outside the gene matches: 11. Per germline, CDR1 SGHNT and CDR2 YYREEE (reference sequence). The CDR3 totals 15 residues. CDR3 sequence (DNA): TGTGCCAGCAGCTCGAGGACAGGGAGGACGGGTGAAGCTTTCTTT. This translates into CASSSRTGRTGEAFF.

This clonotype was observed a handful of times. J is TRBJ1-2 and V is TRBV6-1, with D unresolved. Trimming shortened V by 6 bases and J by 4 bases, and 9 bases separated the two germline ends. Germline V CDR1 and CDR2: MNHNS, SASEGT. The CDR3 is 12 residues long. CDR3 amino acids: CASRDRTYGYTF. The CDR3, as DNA: TGTGCCAGCAGGGATAGAACCTATGGCTACACCTTC.

This clonotype was recorded a few times. The chain employs TRBV24-1 and TRBJ1-2, with D maybe TRBD1 (6 bases). Germline CDR1 reads KGHDR; CDR2 reads SFDVKD. CDR3 length equals 14 residues. V was pared by 4 bases and J by 3 bases, with 11 bases between. CDR3 in DNA: TGTGCCACCAGTGAATCTGGACAGCACTATGGCTACACCTTC. This gives the protein CATSESGQHYGYTF.

The chain links TRBV10-3 to TRBJ2-7, with D tentatively TRBD2 (5 bases). Per the germline V gene, CDR1 is ENHRY and CDR2 is SYGVKD. The CDR3 covers 16 residues. V lost 6 bases to trimming and J lost 6 bases, with 24 bases between them. The CDR3 DNA reads as TGTGCCATCAGCGAGGGCGGAGCAGGACCCTTAGGCGAGCAGTACTTC. Translation gives CAISEGGAGPLGEQYF.

The J gene is TRBJ2-2, the V gene TRBV7-9; 16 bases are a match to TRBD2. V trimming: 6 bases; J trimming: 6 bases; junction bases outside the gene matches: 10. Germline CDR1 and CDR2: SEHNR and FQNEAQ (reference sequence). This CDR3 region has 18 residues. CDR3 region: CASSLGLAGGLSSGELFF. CDR3 coding DNA: TGTGCCAGCAGTCTGGGACTAGCGGGGGGGCTGAGTTCCGGGGAGCTGTTTTTT.

The chain uses TRBV6-1 and TRBJ1-2, with 9 positions matching TRBD1. CDR1 is MNHNS and CDR2 is SASEGT in the germline V gene. This CDR3 comprises 13 residues. The V gene end was trimmed by 6 bases and the J gene end by 6 bases; junction bases not matched to a gene: 5. The CDR3 is CASSAGTGHGYTF. DNA for the CDR3: TGTGCCAGCAGCGCCGGGACAGGGCATGGCTACACCTTC.

The rearrangement joins TRBV21-1 to TRBJ2-2; TRBD2, the table's D call, lacks a check against the DNA. TRBV21-1 represents a pseudogene. CDR3 length equals 19 residues. The DNA for the CDR3 is TGTGCCAGCAGCAAATCAGGCGCTAGCGGGGGGGCAAGCACCGGGGAGCTGTTTTTT. Its translation: CASSKSGASGGASTGELFF.

In DNA form, the CDR3 reads TGTGCCAGCAGTGCTCCGGGACTAGCGGGCACAGATACGCAGTATTTT. Translating it yields CASSAPGLAGTDTQYF. V gene TRBV12-3 or TRBV12-4 combines with J gene TRBJ2-3, with 11 nucleotides matching TRBD2. The CDR3 is 16 residues long. V was pared by 5 bases and J by 1 base, with 5 bases of the junction left unmatched.

The chain uses TRBV19 and TRBJ1-5; 8 positions agree with TRBD1. CDR3 size: 15 residues. The V segment lost 8 bases and the J segment 6 bases; nucleotides outside the gene matches: 12. Germline V gives CDR1 LNHDA, CDR2 SQIVND (reference sequence). CDR3 loop: CASSQGAGGFQPQHF. The CDR3 nucleotides are TGTGCCAGTTCGCAGGGGGCCGGTGGGTTTCAGCCCCAGCATTTT.

The chain has TRBV24-1 and TRBJ1-6; D unclear. The CDR3 is 13 residues long. Between the trimmed V and J ends, which lost 8 bases and 6 bases, there was a span of 10 bases. Germline V gene data show CDR1 as KGHDR and CDR2 as SFDVKD. The CDR3 DNA reads TGTGCCACCAATGAAGGGTTTAATTCACCCCTCCACTTT. The encoded protein is CATNEGFNSPLHF.

This chain connects TRBV2 to TRBJ1-2; TRBD1 agrees at 8 bases. The germline CDR1 and CDR2 sequences are SNHLY and FYNNEI. The CDR3 totals 14 residues. V shed 6 bases and J 3 bases; nucleotides not matched to a gene: 6. DNA of the CDR3: TGTGCCAGCAGCCGGACAGGGCTGCACTATGGCTACACCTTC. Translating gives CASSRTGLHYGYTF. Full variable domain (outside the CDR3, taken from reference TRBV2 and TRBJ1-2): EPEVTQTPSHQVTQMGQEVILRCVPISNHLYFYWYRQILGQKVEFLVSFYNNEISEKSEIFDDQFSVERPDGSNFTLKIRSTKLEDSAMYFCASSRTGLHYGYTFGSGTRLTVV.

This clonotype was observed a few times. This chain links TRBV27 with TRBJ2-2, with 7 bases that match TRBD2. This CDR3 is built from 18 residues. Germline values: CDR1 MNHEY, CDR2 SMNVEV (reference sequence). J lost 0 bases, V lost 2 bases, and 9 bases had no gene match. CDR3 nucleotides: TGTGCCAGCAGTTTACGTCGACTAGCCGTGGCGAACACCGGGGAGCTGTTTTTT. Encoded protein: CASSLRRLAVANTGELFF.

The chain couples TRBV20-1 to TRBJ2-7, with TRBD1 identical over 9 bases. J was trimmed by 0 bases and V by 1 base; bases with no gene match: 7. The CDR3 sequence is 16 residues long. Germline V CDR1 and CDR2: DFQATT, SNEGSKA (reference sequence). CDR3 coding DNA: TGCAGTGCTAGAGCGCTGACAGGGGGGAACTCCTACGAGCAGTACTTC. Encoded protein: CSARALTGGNSYEQYF.

The rearrangement links TRBV6-1 to TRBJ2-5, with 12 bases aligning to TRBD1. Germline loops: CDR1 MNHNS, CDR2 SASEGT. V was clipped by 4 bases and J by 4 bases; unmatched bases: 4. The CDR3 extends over 15 amino acids. As DNA, the CDR3 is TGTGCCAGCAGTGGGGGACAGGGGGCCCCAGAGACCCAGTACTTC. Translation gives CASSGGQGAPETQYF.

Here the CDR3 reads CASSPIPGGSYEQYF. The CDR3 coding sequence is TGTGCCAGCAGCCCAATACCGGGGGGCTCCTACGAGCAGTACTTC. The rearrangement uses TRBV7-8 and TRBJ2-7; 7 nucleotides line up with TRBD2. With 5 bases clipped from V and 0 bases from J, the junction kept 7 bases outside the gene matches. The germline V gene encodes CDR1 SGHVS and CDR2 FQNEAQ. This CDR3 is built from 15 residues.

This rearrangement joins TRBV7-6 to TRBJ2-1; D is ambiguous. With 5 bases removed from V and 4 bases from J, the gap between germline ends came to 15 bases. Germline CDR1 is SGHVS and CDR2 is FNYEAQ. This CDR3 has 15 amino acids. The CDR3 here is CASSMTPGIYNEQFF. The DNA for the CDR3 is TGTGCCAGCAGCATGACACCAGGCATATACAATGAGCAGTTCTTC.

In this sample, this clonotype turned up a few times. CDR3 protein: CASVGGARYGYTF. The CDR3, as DNA: TGTGCCAGCGTGGGGGGGGCGCGCTATGGCTACACCTTC. The V call is TRBV2, the J call TRBJ1-2; a weak D match, TRBD1 (6 bases). Germline assignment: CDR1 SNHLY and CDR2 FYNNEI. Trimming stripped 8 bases from V and 4 bases from J, with 14 bases between. The CDR3 sequence is 13 residues long.

The genes are TRBV4-1 and TRBJ2-4; tentative D call: TRBD1 (6 bases). Deletions cut 0 bases from V and 9 bases from J, with 9 bases between. Germline lookup yields CDR1 MGHRA and CDR2 YSYEKL. The CDR3 is made up of 13 amino acids. CDR3 sequence: CASSQDQGTIQYF. In nucleotides, the CDR3 is TGCGCCAGCAGCCAAGATCAGGGGACCATTCAGTACTTC.

This chain connects TRBV30 to TRBJ1-5; maybe TRBD1 (5 bases). The CDR3 runs to 14 residues. Trimming cost V 8 bases and J 2 bases, with 16 bases left between them. Germline assignment: CDR1 GTSNPN and CDR2 SVGIG (reference sequence). DNA for the CDR3: TGTGCCCAGTCCGGTGGGGACGGCAATCAGCCCCAGCATTTT. It yields the protein CAQSGGDGNQPQHF. Drawing the rest from reference TRBV30 and TRBJ1-5, the complete variable domain is SQTIHQWPATLVQPVGSPLSLECTVEGTSNPNLYWYRQAAGRGLQLLFYSVGIGQISSEVPQNLSASRPQDRQFILSSKKLLLSDSGFYLCAQSGGDGNQPQHFGDGTRLSIL.

The sample holds a few counts of this clonotype. The chain couples TRBV19 to TRBJ1-5, with unresolved D. The V gene's germline CDR1 is LNHDA and CDR2 SQIVND (reference sequence). V lost 7 bases and J lost 3, with 13 bases in between. The CDR3 covers 14 residues. CDR3 coding DNA: TGTGCCAGTAAAAGTGTAGGGTCCAATCAGCCCCAGCATTTT. It yields the protein CASKSVGSNQPQHF.

The chain couples TRBV2 to TRBJ1-1; 7 bases match TRBD1. This CDR3 spans 13 amino acids. The trim removed 9 bases at V and 4 bases at J, leaving 8 bases unmatched. Per germline, CDR1 SNHLY and CDR2 FYNNEI. This CDR3 is CARTTGKGTEAFF. The CDR3 DNA reads as TGTGCCAGAACGACAGGGAAAGGCACTGAAGCTTTCTTT.

The count of this clonotype is one. The genes are TRBV25-1 and TRBJ1-3; 8 bases are a match to TRBD1. The CDR3 runs 14 residues. Trimming at V came to 4 bases and at J to 3 bases, leaving 2 bases not matched to a gene. Germline loops: CDR1 MGHDK, CDR2 SYGVNS. CDR3: CASSGGQGGNTIYF. In DNA, the CDR3 is TGTGCCAGCAGTGGCGGACAGGGTGGAAACACCATATATTTT.

On this clonotype: Mismatch with germline at one junction end may stem from a read error. J is TRBJ1-6 and V is TRBV7-2; D is uncertain. The CDR3 has 14 amino acids. Germline CDR1 SGHTA, CDR2 FQGNSA. Here the CDR3 DNA reads TGTGCCAGCAGTTTAGGAGGAGGGAATTCACCCCTCCACTTT. Amino acid sequence: CASSLGGGNSPLHF.

This clonotype was seen a single time. Mismatch with germline at one junction end may stem from a read error. CDR3 protein: CASSPDPSQQETQYF. CDR3 DNA: TGCGCCAGCAGCCCTGATCCTAGTCAACAAGAGACCCAGTACTTC. J is TRBJ2-5 and V is TRBV7-9, with D unclear. Germline-derived CDR1 and CDR2 are SEHNR and FQNEAQ (reference sequence). The CDR3 covers 15 residues. The full variable domain, in which reference TRBV7-9 and TRBJ2-5 provide the parts outside the CDR3, is DTGVSQNPRHKITKRGQNVTFRCDPISEHNRLYWYRQTLGQGPEFLTYFQNEAQLEKSRLLSDRFSAERPKGSFSTLEIQRTEQGDSAMYLCASSPDPSQQETQYFGPGTRLLVL.

This chain links TRBV15 with TRBJ2-4; maybe TRBD2 (5 bases). Germline lookup yields CDR1 LNHNV and CDR2 YYDKDF (reference sequence). With 1 base removed from V and 0 bases from J, the gap between germline ends came to 16 bases. The length of the CDR3 is 18 residues. CDR3 region: CATSRVAAGLLAKNIQYF. In nucleotides, the CDR3 is TGTGCCACCAGCAGAGTGGCAGCAGGACTCCTAGCCAAAAACATTCAGTACTTC. Combining the CDR3 with reference TRBV15 and TRBJ2-4 gives the whole variable domain DAMVIQNPRYQVTQFGKPVTLSCSQTLNHNVMYWYQQKSSQAPKLLFHYYDKDFNNEADTPDNFQSRRPNTSFCFLDIRSPGLGDTAMYLCATSRVAAGLLAKNIQYFGAGTRLSVL.

The chain carries TRBV7-9 and TRBJ1-1; 8 bases map to TRBD1. After removal of 3 bases from V and 1 base from J, the junction contained 4 bases not matched to a gene. Germline lookup yields CDR1 SEHNR and CDR2 FQNEAQ (reference sequence). This CDR3 has 15 amino acids. In DNA form, the CDR3 reads TGTGCCAGCAGCTTTGGAGACAGGGGGAACACTGAAGCTTTCTTT. It codes for CASSFGDRGNTEAFF.

This clonotype was seen more than once but under ten times. The CDR3 DNA sequence: TGTGCCAGCAGTCCAAGCGGGCAGACCCAGTACTTC. Amino acids: CASSPSGQTQYF. The gene calls are TRBV2 and TRBJ2-5; D perhaps matches TRBD2 (6 bases). The CDR3 loop spans 12 amino acids. Germline V gene sequence: CDR1 SNHLY, CDR2 FYNNEI. Trimming removed 5 bases at V and 6 bases at J, with 10 bases between.

V is TRBV21-1 and J is TRBJ2-1; the D segment call TRBD1 is taken from the table without a DNA check. TRBV21-1 is described as a pseudogene. CDR3 length: 15 amino acids. In DNA, the CDR3 is TGTGCCAGCCCCTATAAGGGGGGTCGCTACAATGAGCAGTTCTTC. Amino acids: CASPYKGGRYNEQFF.

This rearrangement joins TRBV7-2 to TRBJ2-3; 10 bases match TRBD2. V dropped 8 bases and J dropped 4; count of bases not matched to a gene: 6. Germline loops: CDR1 SGHTA, CDR2 FQGNSA. The CDR3 contains 14 residues. The CDR3 is CASVDSGGADTQYF. In DNA form, the CDR3 reads TGTGCCAGCGTGGACAGCGGGGGGGCAGATACGCAGTATTTT. Full variable domain (rest looked up from reference TRBV7-2 and TRBJ2-3): GAGVSQSPSNKVTEKGKDVELRCDPISGHTALYWYRQSLGQGLEFLIYFQGNSAPDKSGLPSDRFSAERTGGSVSTLTIQRTQQEDSAVYLCASVDSGGADTQYFGPGTRLTVL.

The genes are TRBV5-1 and TRBJ1-2, with D perhaps TRBD1 (5 bases). The CDR3 is made up of 15 amino acids. The V gene lost 1 base and the J gene lost 3 bases, with 13 bases spanning the gap. CDR1 is SGHRS, CDR2 YFSETQ, per germline. For the CDR3, the DNA is TGCGCCAGCAGCTTGCGTCAGGGTGGAGACTATGGCTACACCTTC. Translation: CASSLRQGGDYGYTF.

The table lists this clonotype with a few counts. V is TRBV6-9 and J is TRBJ1-5; 9 bases align to TRBD1. CDR1 and CDR2 (germline): MNHGY, SVAAGI. There are 19 residues in the CDR3. V lost 4 bases and J lost 4; bases outside the gene matches: 17. Written as DNA, the CDR3 is TGTGCCAGCAGTTTACAAAGGACAGGGGATTCGATCTGGAATCAGCCCCAGCATTTT. Residues: CASSLQRTGDSIWNQPQHF.

This rearrangement joins TRBV11-2 to TRBJ1-1; tentative D call: TRBD1 (5 bases). Trimming took 5 bases from V and 1 from J, leaving 11 bases between them. This CDR3 has 14 residues. Germline V gives CDR1 SGHAT, CDR2 FQNNGV. Written as DNA, the CDR3 is TGTGCCAGCAGCCTAGTGGGGGGGAACACTGAAGCTTTCTTT. This gives the protein CASSLVGGNTEAFF.